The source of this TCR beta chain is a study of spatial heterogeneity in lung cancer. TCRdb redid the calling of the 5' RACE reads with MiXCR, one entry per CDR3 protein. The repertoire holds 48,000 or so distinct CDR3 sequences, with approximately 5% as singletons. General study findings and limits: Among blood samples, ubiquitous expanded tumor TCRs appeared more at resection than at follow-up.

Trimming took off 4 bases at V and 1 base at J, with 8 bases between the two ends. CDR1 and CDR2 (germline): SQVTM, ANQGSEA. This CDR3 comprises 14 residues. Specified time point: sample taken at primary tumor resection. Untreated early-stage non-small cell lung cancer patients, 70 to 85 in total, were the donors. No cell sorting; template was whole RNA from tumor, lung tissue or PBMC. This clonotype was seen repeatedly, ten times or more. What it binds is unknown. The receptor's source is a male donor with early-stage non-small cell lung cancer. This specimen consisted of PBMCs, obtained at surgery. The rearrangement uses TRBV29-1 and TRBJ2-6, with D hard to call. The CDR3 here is CSVVWSSGANVLTF. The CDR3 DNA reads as TGCAGCGTTGTTTGGAGTTCTGGGGCCAACGTCCTGACTTTC.